This T cell receptor (beta chain) was profiled in a study of blood T cell repertoires in COVID-19. Study context: Donors in the United States, Italy and Spain gave samples during acute or convalescent COVID-19. The analysed material was cDNA or gDNA that came from T cells, B-cell-depleted T cells, or PBMCs.

In the source study's methods: Cell counts per sample came from amplifying reference gene primers. TCRdb's table, derived via immunoSEQ multiplex PCR, lists solely in-frame clones and lacks some. That table supplies the V and J calls and clone size; D and trimming were determined from the DNA. The sample has 15,000 to 20,000 clones, about 92% seen once; the top ten hold 5.7%. Sequenced input: peripheral blood. The TCR sequence derives from a human donor in a cohort sampled during active COVID-19.

CDR3 sequence: CASSSSWRGVSYYNEQFF. CDR3 coding DNA: TGTGCCAGCAGCTCCTCTTGGAGGGGAGTTTCATACTACAATGAGCAGTTCTTC. The V and J genes are TRBV7-2 and TRBJ2-1; D possibly corresponds to TRBD2 (6 bases). There are 18 residues in the CDR3. V was pared by 4 bases and J by 3 bases, with 22 bases between. CDR1 is SGHTA, CDR2 FQGNSA, per germline.